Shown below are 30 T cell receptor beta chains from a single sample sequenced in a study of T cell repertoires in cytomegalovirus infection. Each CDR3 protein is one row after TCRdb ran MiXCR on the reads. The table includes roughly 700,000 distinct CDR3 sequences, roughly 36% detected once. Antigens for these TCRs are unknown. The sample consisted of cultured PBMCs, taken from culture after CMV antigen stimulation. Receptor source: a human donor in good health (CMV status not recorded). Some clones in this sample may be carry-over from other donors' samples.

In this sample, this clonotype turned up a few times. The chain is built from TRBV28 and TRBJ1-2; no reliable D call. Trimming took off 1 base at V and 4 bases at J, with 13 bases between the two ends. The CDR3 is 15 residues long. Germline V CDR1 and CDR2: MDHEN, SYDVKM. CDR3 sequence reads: CASSLSGSSGYGYTF. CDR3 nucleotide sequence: TGTGCCAGCAGTTTATCCGGCTCCTCGGGCTATGGCTACACCTTC.

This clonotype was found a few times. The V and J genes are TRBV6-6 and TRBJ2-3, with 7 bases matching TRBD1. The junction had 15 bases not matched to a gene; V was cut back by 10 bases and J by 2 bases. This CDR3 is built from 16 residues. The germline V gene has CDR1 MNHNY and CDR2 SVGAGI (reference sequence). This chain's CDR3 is CATRDTGTATTDTQYF. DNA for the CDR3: TGTGCCACGAGAGACACCGGGACAGCGACCACAGATACGCAGTATTTT.

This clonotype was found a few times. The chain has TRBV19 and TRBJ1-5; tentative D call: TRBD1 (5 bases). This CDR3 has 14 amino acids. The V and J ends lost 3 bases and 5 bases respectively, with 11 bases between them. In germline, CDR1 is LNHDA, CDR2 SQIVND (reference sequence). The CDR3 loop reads CASSMILGDQPQHF. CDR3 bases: TGTGCCAGTAGTATGATTTTGGGGGATCAGCCCCAGCATTTT. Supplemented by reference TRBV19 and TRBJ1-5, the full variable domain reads DGGITQSPKYLFRKEGQNVTLSCEQNLNHDAMYWYRQDPGQGLRLIYYSQIVNDFQKGDIAEGYSVSREKKESFPLTVTSAQKNPTAFYLCASSMILGDQPQHFGDGTRLSIL.

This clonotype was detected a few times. The CDR3, as DNA: TGTGCCAGCAGCTTAAGGGGTCTAGCCGGAACGCAGTATTTT. Protein: CASSLRGLAGTQYF. The gene calls are TRBV11-2 and TRBJ2-3, with D perhaps being TRBD1 or TRBD2 (5 bases each). Germline assignment: CDR1 SGHAT and CDR2 FQNNGV. V shed 2 bases and J shed 9 bases, with 15 bases lying between them. CDR3 length: 14 amino acids.

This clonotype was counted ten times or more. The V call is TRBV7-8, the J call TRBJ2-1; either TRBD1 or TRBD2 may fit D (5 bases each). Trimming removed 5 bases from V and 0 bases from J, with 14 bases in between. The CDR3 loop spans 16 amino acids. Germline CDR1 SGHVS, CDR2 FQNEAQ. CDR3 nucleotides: TGTGCCAGCAGCGGGCGTGGGGGTAGCTCCTACAATGAGCAGTTCTTC. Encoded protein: CASSGRGGSSYNEQFF. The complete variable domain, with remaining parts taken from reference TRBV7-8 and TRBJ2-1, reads GAGVSQSPRYKVAKRGQDVALRCDPISGHVSLFWYQQALGQGPEFLTYFQNEAQLDKSGLPSDRFFAERPEGSVSTLKIQRTQQEDSAVYLCASSGRGGSSYNEQFFGPGTRLTVL.

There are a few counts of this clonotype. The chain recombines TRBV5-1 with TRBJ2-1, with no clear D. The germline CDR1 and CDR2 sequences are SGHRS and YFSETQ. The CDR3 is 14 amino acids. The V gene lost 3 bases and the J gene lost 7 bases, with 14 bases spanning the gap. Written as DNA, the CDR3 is TGCGCCAGCAGCTGGGCCCTACTTGGGAATGAGCAGTTCTTC. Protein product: CASSWALLGNEQFF. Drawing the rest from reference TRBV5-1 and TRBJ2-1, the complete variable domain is KAGVTQTPRYLIKTRGQQVTLSCSPISGHRSVSWYQQTPGQGLQFLFEYFSETQRNKGNFPGRFSGRQFSNSRSEMNVSTLELGDSALYLCASSWALLGNEQFFGPGTRLTVL.

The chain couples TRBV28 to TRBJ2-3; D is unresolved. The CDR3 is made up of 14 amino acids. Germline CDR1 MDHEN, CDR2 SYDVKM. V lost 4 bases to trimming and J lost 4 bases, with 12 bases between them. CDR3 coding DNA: TGTGCCAGCAGTTCGCCATCCATGGCAGATACGCAGTATTTT. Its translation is CASSSPSMADTQYF.

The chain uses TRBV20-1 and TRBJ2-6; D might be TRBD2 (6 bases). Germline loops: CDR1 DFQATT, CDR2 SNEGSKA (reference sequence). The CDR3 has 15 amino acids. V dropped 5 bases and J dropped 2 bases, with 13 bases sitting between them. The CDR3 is CSAPVRGTGANVLTF. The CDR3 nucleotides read TGCAGTGCTCCCGTCCGGGGGACTGGGGCCAACGTCCTGACTTTC.

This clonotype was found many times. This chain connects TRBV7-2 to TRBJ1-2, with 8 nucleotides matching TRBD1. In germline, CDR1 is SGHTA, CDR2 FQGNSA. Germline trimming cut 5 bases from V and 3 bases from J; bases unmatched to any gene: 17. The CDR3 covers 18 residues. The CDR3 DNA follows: TGTGCCAGCAGCCAGGGAGGCGGACAGGGCCTTGGCGACTATGGCTACACCTTC. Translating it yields CASSQGGGQGLGDYGYTF.

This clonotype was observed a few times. The CDR3 reads CSARDGGLAGSTDTQYF. The DNA for the CDR3 is TGCAGTGCTAGAGATGGAGGGCTAGCGGGGAGCACAGATACGCAGTATTTT. The V call is TRBV20-1, the J call TRBJ2-3, with 9 positions matching TRBD2. The CDR3 is 17 residues long. J gave up 0 bases and V 0 bases, and 7 bases lay outside the gene matches. Germline CDR1 and CDR2: DFQATT and SNEGSKA (reference sequence).

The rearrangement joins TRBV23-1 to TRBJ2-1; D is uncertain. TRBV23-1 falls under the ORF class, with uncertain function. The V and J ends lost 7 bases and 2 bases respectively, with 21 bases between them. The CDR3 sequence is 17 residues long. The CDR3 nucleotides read TGCGCCAGCACCAACCTAGACGGGCCCCATACCTACAATGAGCAGTTCTTC. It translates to CASTNLDGPHTYNEQFF.

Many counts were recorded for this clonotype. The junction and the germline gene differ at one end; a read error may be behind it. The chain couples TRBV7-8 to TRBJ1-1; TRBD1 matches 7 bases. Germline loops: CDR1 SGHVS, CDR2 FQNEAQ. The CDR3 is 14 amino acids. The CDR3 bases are TGTGCCAGCAGTTTAGGGGGCGCAGGCACTGAAGCTTTCTTT. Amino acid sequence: CASSLGGAGTEAFF.

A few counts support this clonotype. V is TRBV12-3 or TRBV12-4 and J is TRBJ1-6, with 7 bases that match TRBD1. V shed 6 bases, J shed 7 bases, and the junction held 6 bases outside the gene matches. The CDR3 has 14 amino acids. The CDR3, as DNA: TGTGCCAGCAGGGGGGGACAGCACAATTCACCCCTCCACTTT. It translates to CASRGGQHNSPLHF.

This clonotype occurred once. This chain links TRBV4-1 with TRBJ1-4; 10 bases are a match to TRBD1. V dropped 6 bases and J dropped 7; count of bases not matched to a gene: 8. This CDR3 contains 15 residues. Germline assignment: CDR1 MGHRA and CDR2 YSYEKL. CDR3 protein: CASRPWDRGGEKLFF. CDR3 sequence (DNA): TGCGCCAGCAGGCCTTGGGACAGGGGAGGTGAAAAACTGTTTTTT.

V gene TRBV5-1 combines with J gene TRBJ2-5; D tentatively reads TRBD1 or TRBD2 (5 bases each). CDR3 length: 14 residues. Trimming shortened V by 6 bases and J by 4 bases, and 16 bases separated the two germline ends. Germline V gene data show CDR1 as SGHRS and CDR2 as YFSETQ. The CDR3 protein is CASNVGPLGETQYF. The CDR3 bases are TGCGCCAGCAACGTGGGACCGCTCGGAGAGACCCAGTACTTC.

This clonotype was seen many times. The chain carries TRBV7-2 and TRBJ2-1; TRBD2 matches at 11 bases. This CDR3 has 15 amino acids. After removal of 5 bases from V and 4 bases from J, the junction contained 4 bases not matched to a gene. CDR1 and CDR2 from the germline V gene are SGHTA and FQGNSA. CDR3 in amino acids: CASSPTSGAYNEQFF. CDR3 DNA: TGTGCCAGCAGCCCGACTAGCGGGGCTTACAATGAGCAGTTCTTC.

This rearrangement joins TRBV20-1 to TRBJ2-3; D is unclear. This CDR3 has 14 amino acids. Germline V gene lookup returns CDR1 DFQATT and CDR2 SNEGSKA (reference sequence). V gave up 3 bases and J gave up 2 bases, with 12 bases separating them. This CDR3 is CSASPGRDTDTQYF. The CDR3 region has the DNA TGCAGTGCTAGTCCCGGACGAGACACAGATACGCAGTATTTT.

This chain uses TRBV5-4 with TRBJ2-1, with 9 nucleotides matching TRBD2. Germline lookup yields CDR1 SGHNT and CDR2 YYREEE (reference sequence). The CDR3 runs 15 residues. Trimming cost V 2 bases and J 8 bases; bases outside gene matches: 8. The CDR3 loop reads CASSLLAGDRDEQFF. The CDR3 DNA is TGTGCCAGCAGCTTACTAGCGGGCGATAGGGATGAGCAGTTCTTC.

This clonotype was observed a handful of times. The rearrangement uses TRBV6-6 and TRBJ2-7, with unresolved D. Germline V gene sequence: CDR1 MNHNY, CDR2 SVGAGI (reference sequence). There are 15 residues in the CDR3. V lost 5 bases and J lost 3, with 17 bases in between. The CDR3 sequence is CASSPPVTNGYEQYF. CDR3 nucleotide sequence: TGTGCCAGCAGTCCCCCGGTGACGAACGGCTACGAGCAGTACTTC.

This CDR3 is CASSLAGGGTGAQYF. The DNA of the CDR3 is TGCGCCAGCAGCTTGGCAGGAGGCGGCACGGGGGCCCAGTACTTC. V is TRBV5-1 and J is TRBJ2-5; possibly TRBD2 for D (6 bases). Between the trimmed V and J ends, which lost 0 bases and 9 bases, there was a span of 18 bases. Germline lookup yields CDR1 SGHRS and CDR2 YFSETQ. The CDR3 runs 15 residues.

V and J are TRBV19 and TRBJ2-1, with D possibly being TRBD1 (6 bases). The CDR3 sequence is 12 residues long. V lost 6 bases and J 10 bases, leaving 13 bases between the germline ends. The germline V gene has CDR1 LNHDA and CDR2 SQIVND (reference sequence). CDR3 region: CASRGQPGEQFF. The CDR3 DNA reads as TGTGCCAGTAGGGGACAACCGGGGGAGCAGTTCTTC.

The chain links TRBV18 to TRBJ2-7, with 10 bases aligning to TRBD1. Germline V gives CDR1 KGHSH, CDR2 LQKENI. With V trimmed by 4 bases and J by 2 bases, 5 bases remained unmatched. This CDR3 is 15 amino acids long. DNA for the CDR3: TGTGCCAGCTCACGGGGACAGGGGATAACCTACGAGCAGTACTTC. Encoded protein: CASSRGQGITYEQYF. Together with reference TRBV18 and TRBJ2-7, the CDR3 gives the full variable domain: NAGVMQNPRHLVRRRGQEARLRCSPMKGHSHVYWYRQLPEEGLKFMVYLQKENIIDESGMPKERFSAEFPKEGPSILRIQQVVRGDSAAYFCASSRGQGITYEQYFGPGTRLTVT.

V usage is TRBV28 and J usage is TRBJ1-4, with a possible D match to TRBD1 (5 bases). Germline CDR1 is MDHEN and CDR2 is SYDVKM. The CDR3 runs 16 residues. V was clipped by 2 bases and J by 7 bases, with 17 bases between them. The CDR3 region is CASSLPTNRRGEKLFF. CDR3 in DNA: TGTGCCAGCAGTTTACCAACTAACAGGAGAGGTGAAAAACTGTTTTTT.

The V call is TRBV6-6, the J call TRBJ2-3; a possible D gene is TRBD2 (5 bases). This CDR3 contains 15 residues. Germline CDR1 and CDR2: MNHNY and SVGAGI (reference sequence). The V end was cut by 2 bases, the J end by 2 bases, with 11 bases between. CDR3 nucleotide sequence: TGTGCCAGCAGTTACGATGAGGGATCCACAGATACGCAGTATTTT. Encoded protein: CASSYDEGSTDTQYF.

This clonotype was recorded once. CDR3 loop: CASTHRTTYEQYF. CDR3 in DNA: TGTGCCAGCACCCACCGGACCACCTACGAGCAGTACTTC. The chain couples TRBV6-2 or TRBV6-3 to TRBJ2-7, with D unclear. This CDR3 has 13 amino acids. V gave up 7 bases and J gave up 2 bases, with 12 bases separating them. CDR1 and CDR2 (germline): MNHEY, SVGEGT.

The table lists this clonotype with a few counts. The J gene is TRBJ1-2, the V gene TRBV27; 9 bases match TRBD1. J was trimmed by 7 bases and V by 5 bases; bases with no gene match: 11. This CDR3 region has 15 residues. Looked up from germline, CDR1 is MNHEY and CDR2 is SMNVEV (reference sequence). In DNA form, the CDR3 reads TGTGCCAGCAGTGGGTCTAGGACAGGGGTTTCTGGCTACACCTTC. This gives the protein CASSGSRTGVSGYTF.

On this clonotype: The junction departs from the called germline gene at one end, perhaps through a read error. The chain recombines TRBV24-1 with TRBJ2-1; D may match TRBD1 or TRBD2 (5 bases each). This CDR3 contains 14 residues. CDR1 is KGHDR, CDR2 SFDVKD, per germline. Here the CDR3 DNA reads TGCGCCACCAGTGGACGGCGAGGGGCCAATGAGCAGTTCTTC. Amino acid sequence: CATSGRRGANEQFF.

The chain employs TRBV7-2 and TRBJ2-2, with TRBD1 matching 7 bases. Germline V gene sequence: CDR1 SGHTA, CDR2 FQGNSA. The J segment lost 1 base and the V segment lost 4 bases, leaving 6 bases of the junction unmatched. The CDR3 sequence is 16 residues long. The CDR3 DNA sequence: TGTGCCAGCAGCTCTGGTGCAGGGGGGAACACCGGGGAGCTGTTTTTT. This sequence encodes CASSSGAGGNTGELFF.

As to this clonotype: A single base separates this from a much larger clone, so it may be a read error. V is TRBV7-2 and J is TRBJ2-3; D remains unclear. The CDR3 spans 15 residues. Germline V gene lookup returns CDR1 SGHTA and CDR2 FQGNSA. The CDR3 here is CGSSSDRAVSDTQYF. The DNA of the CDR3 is TGTGGCAGCAGCTCAGACCGGGCCGTGTCAGATACGCAGTATTTT.

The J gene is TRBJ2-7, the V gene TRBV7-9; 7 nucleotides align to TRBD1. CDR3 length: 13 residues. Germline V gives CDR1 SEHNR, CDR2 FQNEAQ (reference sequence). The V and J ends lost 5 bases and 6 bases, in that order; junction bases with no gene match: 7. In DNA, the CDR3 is TGTGCCAGCAGCCCCGGGACAGCGCGCGAGCAGTACTTC. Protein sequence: CASSPGTAREQYF.